Listed below are T cell receptor beta chains from one sample, sequenced in a study of blood T cells in healthy people across ages. TCRdb recomputed calls from the 5' RACE reads with MiXCR, one row per CDR3 protein. The sample holds some 900,000 distinct CDR3 sequences, approximately 49% seen once. Sequencing was done on a sample of blood. Receptors originate from a man younger than 40 in good health. The CDR3 runs from the conserved cysteine through the conserved F or W. D genes are given only for firm matches. Size tells how often a clone was seen (once, few, many) or the class of an expanded clone, and some rows leave it out.

j_gene: TRBJ1-5
v_gene: TRBV4-2
d_gene: TRBD1
abundance: many
CDR3nt: TGTGCCAGCAGCCACAACAGGGACAGTCAGCCCCAGCATTTT
CDR3aa: CASSHNRDSQPQHF

j_gene: TRBJ2-1
v_gene: TRBV11-3
d_gene: NA
abundance: few
CDR3nt: TGTGCCAGCAGCCGAGGACAGTTTTCCGACAATGAGCAGTTCTTC
CDR3aa: CASSRGQFSDNEQFF

j_gene: TRBJ2-5
v_gene: TRBV29-1
d_gene: NA
abundance: NA
CDR3nt: TGCAGCGTGGTCTTCCAGCACCTGAGGGAGACCCAGTACTTC
CDR3aa: CSVVFQHLRETQYF

j_gene: TRBJ2-5
v_gene: TRBV10-3
d_gene: NA
abundance: few
CDR3nt: TGTGCCATCAGTGGAGGGCCGAGAGAGACCCAGTACTTC
CDR3aa: CAISGGPRETQYF

j_gene: TRBJ2-7
v_gene: TRBV20-1
d_gene: TRBD1
abundance: once
CDR3nt: TGCAGTGCTATGTCCCCTGGACAGGGTAGAACCTACGAGCAGTACTTC
CDR3aa: CSAMSPGQGRTYEQYF

j_gene: TRBJ2-3
v_gene: TRBV7-9
d_gene: TRBD2
abundance: NA
CDR3nt: TGTGCCAGCAGCTGGGTGGGGGGGAATCAGGCAGATACGCAGTATTTT
CDR3aa: CASSWVGGNQADTQYF

j_gene: TRBJ1-5
v_gene: TRBV5-1
d_gene: NA
abundance: NA
CDR3nt: TGCGCCAGCAGCTTGGGTGAGGCGGGCAATCAGCCCCAGCATTTT
CDR3aa: CASSLGEAGNQPQHF

j_gene: TRBJ1-1
v_gene: TRBV20-1
d_gene: NA
abundance: NA
CDR3nt: TGCAGTGCCCAGGGGAAAGGGGAAATCTATATGAACACTGAAGCTTTCTTT
CDR3aa: CSAQGKGEIYMNTEAFF

j_gene: TRBJ2-3
v_gene: TRBV5-1
d_gene: NA
abundance: few
CDR3nt: TGCGCCAGCAGCTTGACACCCGGACAAGCGGCAGATACGCAGTATTTT
CDR3aa: CASSLTPGQAADTQYF

j_gene: TRBJ2-7
v_gene: TRBV20-1
d_gene: TRBD2
abundance: NA
CDR3nt: TGCAGTGCTAATCTCGGGGGGGACTACGAGCAGTACTTC
CDR3aa: CSANLGGDYEQYF

j_gene: TRBJ2-7
v_gene: TRBV7-2
d_gene: TRBD2
abundance: few
CDR3nt: TGTGCCAGCAGTTCTAGCGGGGGGGTTACCTACGAGCAGTACTTC
CDR3aa: CASSSSGGVTYEQYF

j_gene: TRBJ2-2
v_gene: TRBV10-3
d_gene: NA
abundance: NA
CDR3nt: TGTGCCCTGGGTCTAGACTTATCGACCGGGGAGCTGTTTTTT
CDR3aa: CALGLDLSTGELFF

j_gene: TRBJ1-6
v_gene: TRBV13
d_gene: NA
abundance: NA
CDR3nt: TGTGCCAGCAGCTTAGGCAGACAAATTAATTCACCCCTCCACTTT
CDR3aa: CASSLGRQINSPLHF

j_gene: TRBJ2-2
v_gene: TRBV4-2
d_gene: TRBD2
abundance: NA
CDR3nt: TGTGCCAGCAGCGATCTAGCGGGGGTGAACACCGGGGAGCTGTTTTTT
CDR3aa: CASSDLAGVNTGELFF

j_gene: TRBJ2-1
v_gene: TRBV20-1
d_gene: TRBD1
abundance: NA
CDR3nt: TGCAGTGCACGAGACAGGGATCGCTACAATGAGCAGTTCTTC
CDR3aa: CSARDRDRYNEQFF

j_gene: TRBJ2-3
v_gene: TRBV9
d_gene: NA
abundance: few
CDR3nt: TGTGCCAGCAGCGTAGCGGGGCGCCAAGATACGCAGTATTTT
CDR3aa: CASSVAGRQDTQYF

j_gene: TRBJ2-7
v_gene: TRBV2
d_gene: NA
abundance: few
CDR3nt: TGTGCCAGCAGTGAGGGCCGCGAGCAGTACTTC
CDR3aa: CASSEGREQYF

j_gene: TRBJ2-1
v_gene: TRBV6-5
d_gene: NA
abundance: NA
CDR3nt: TGTGCCAGCAGTTACGAGCCTAATCTTAACAATGAGCAGTTCTTC
CDR3aa: CASSYEPNLNNEQFF

j_gene: TRBJ2-4
v_gene: TRBV5-1
d_gene: TRBD2
abundance: few
CDR3nt: TGCGCCAGCAGCCCCGAAGGCCCGACTAGCGAGCACCAAAACATTCAGTACTTC
CDR3aa: CASSPEGPTSEHQNIQYF

j_gene: TRBJ2-5
v_gene: TRBV3-1
d_gene: NA
abundance: few
CDR3nt: TGTGCCAGCAGCCAAGATAAAGGGCTCCAAGAGACCCAGTACTTC
CDR3aa: CASSQDKGLQETQYF

j_gene: TRBJ2-1
v_gene: TRBV4-3
d_gene: NA
abundance: NA
CDR3nt: TGCGCCAGCAGCCAAGATACTAGCCTGGGAACTGAGCAGTTCTTC
CDR3aa: CASSQDTSLGTEQFF

j_gene: TRBJ2-7
v_gene: TRBV6-2/TRBV6-3
d_gene: NA
abundance: NA
CDR3nt: TGTGCCAGCAGTACAACGGTCCACGAGCAGTACTTC
CDR3aa: CASSTTVHEQYF

j_gene: TRBJ1-1
v_gene: TRBV5-6
d_gene: TRBD1
abundance: NA
CDR3nt: TGTGCCAGCAGCTTGGGTCCGGACAGGGAGGAAGCTTTCTTT
CDR3aa: CASSLGPDREEAFF

j_gene: TRBJ1-2
v_gene: TRBV6-5
d_gene: NA
abundance: few
CDR3nt: TGTGCCAGCAGTCAAACAAGAGTTTGGGGCTACACCTTC
CDR3aa: CASSQTRVWGYTF

j_gene: TRBJ2-3
v_gene: TRBV7-2
d_gene: NA
abundance: once
CDR3nt: TGTGCCACCGCCAGCTCAGATACGCAGTATTTT
CDR3aa: CATASSDTQYF

j_gene: TRBJ1-1
v_gene: TRBV6-5
d_gene: TRBD1
abundance: few
CDR3nt: TGTGCCAGCAGGCCCGGACAGGGTTGGACTGAAGCTTTCTTT
CDR3aa: CASRPGQGWTEAFF

j_gene: TRBJ2-1
v_gene: TRBV3-1
d_gene: NA
abundance: NA
CDR3nt: TGTGCCGGCAGGGTCTCCGGGGCCGATGAGCAGTTCTTC
CDR3aa: CAGRVSGADEQFF

j_gene: TRBJ1-6
v_gene: TRBV20-1
d_gene: TRBD1
abundance: many
CDR3nt: TGCAGTGCTCAAGGGTCCCGACAGGGTTATTTCCCCCTCCACTTT
CDR3aa: CSAQGSRQGYFPLHF

j_gene: TRBJ2-7
v_gene: TRBV5-6
d_gene: NA
abundance: few
CDR3nt: TGTGCCAGCAGACCCTGGCTAGGGGACGAGCAGTACTTC
CDR3aa: CASRPWLGDEQYF

j_gene: TRBJ2-3
v_gene: TRBV9
d_gene: NA
abundance: few
CDR3nt: TGTGCCAGCAGCGTAGCTCTCGGGACTGTTCGGGATACGCAGTATTTT
CDR3aa: CASSVALGTVRDTQYF

j_gene: TRBJ2-3
v_gene: TRBV5-1
d_gene: TRBD1
abundance: NA
CDR3nt: TGCGCCAGCAGCCGTCCCGGGACAGACACAGATACGCAGTATTTT
CDR3aa: CASSRPGTDTDTQYF

j_gene: TRBJ2-1
v_gene: TRBV5-1
d_gene: NA
abundance: NA
CDR3nt: TGCGCCAGCAGTGCCCGGCTAGCGTCCTACAATGAGCAGTTCTTC
CDR3aa: CASSARLASYNEQFF

j_gene: TRBJ1-1
v_gene: TRBV5-1
d_gene: NA
abundance: NA
CDR3nt: TGCGCCAGCAGCGTTATGGCGAACACTGAAGCTTTCTTT
CDR3aa: CASSVMANTEAFF

j_gene: TRBJ2-6
v_gene: TRBV4-1
d_gene: TRBD2
abundance: NA
CDR3nt: TGCGCCAGCAGCCAAGATTCGGCTAGCGGCGCTGGGGCCAACGTCCTGACTTTC
CDR3aa: CASSQDSASGAGANVLTF

j_gene: TRBJ2-3
v_gene: TRBV5-1
d_gene: TRBD1
abundance: few
CDR3nt: TGCGCCAGCAAAGACAGGGCTGGCACAGATACGCAGTATTTT
CDR3aa: CASKDRAGTDTQYF

j_gene: TRBJ2-3
v_gene: TRBV18
d_gene: TRBD2
abundance: few
CDR3nt: TGTGCCAGCTCACCCAAGACTAGCGGGGGCCCAGATACGCAGTATTTT
CDR3aa: CASSPKTSGGPDTQYF

j_gene: TRBJ2-3
v_gene: TRBV27
d_gene: NA
abundance: NA
CDR3nt: TGTGCCAGCAGGCCCCGGGGACTCCCGAGGGATACGCAGTATTTT
CDR3aa: CASRPRGLPRDTQYF

j_gene: TRBJ2-5
v_gene: TRBV7-2
d_gene: TRBD1
abundance: NA
CDR3nt: TGTGCCAGCAGCCCTTCGACAGGGACCGAAGAGACCCAGTACTTC
CDR3aa: CASSPSTGTEETQYF

j_gene: TRBJ1-1
v_gene: TRBV7-2
d_gene: NA
abundance: NA
CDR3nt: TGTGCCAGCAGCTTAGGCCCAGAGACGAACACTGAAGCTTTCTTT
CDR3aa: CASSLGPETNTEAFF

j_gene: TRBJ2-7
v_gene: TRBV5-1
d_gene: TRBD1
abundance: NA
CDR3nt: TGCGCCAGCAGCTTTCGGGACAGTAGTGAGTCCGAGCAGTACTTC
CDR3aa: CASSFRDSSESEQYF

j_gene: TRBJ1-4
v_gene: TRBV28
d_gene: NA
abundance: NA
CDR3nt: TGTGCCAGCAAGCCGGAGGACAACCTAAATGAAAAACTGTTTTTT
CDR3aa: CASKPEDNLNEKLFF